This T cell receptor beta chain stems from a study of T cells in tuberculosis. Time point: new active TB diagnosis, blood taken before or within 7 days of starting treatment. Profiled with immunoSEQ multiplex PCR; TCRdb holds only in-frame clones, not every one. The sample has about 38,000 clones, approximately 95% seen once. V lost 0 bases and J 2 bases, leaving 18 bases between the germline ends. The length of the CDR3 is 17 residues. The germline gives CDR1 SGDLS, CDR2 YYNGEE. The rearrangement uses TRBV9 and TRBJ2-7; D possibly corresponds to TRBD2 (6 bases). Sequencing used PBMCs, obtained at tuberculosis diagnosis. This sequence was found in an adult with tuberculosis. The CDR3 sequence: CASSVGRGQGKPYEQYF. As DNA, the CDR3 is TGTGCCAGCAGCGTAGGGAGGGGTCAGGGTAAACCCTACGAGCAGTACTTC. Full variable domain (remainder filled in from reference TRBV9 and TRBJ2-7): DSGVTQTPKHLITATGQRVTLRCSPRSGDLSVYWYQQSLDQGLQFLIQYYNGEERAKGNILERFSAQQFPDLHSELNLSSLELGDSALYFCASSVGRGQGKPYEQYFGPGTRLTVT.